This entry lists 14 T cell receptor beta chains sequenced from one sample in a study of shared clonotypes between healthy human individuals. The data were produced by immunoSEQ multiplex PCR, yet TCRdb's version contains in-frame clones alone and is incomplete. Here the sample spans 2 million to 2.5 million clones, 90% to 96% being singletons. The sample consisted of naive CD4+ T cells sorted from blood. Subset indicated: CD45RA+ positively selected. The receptor source for this set is a man between 18 and 35 years old in good health.

V is TRBV6-5 and J is TRBJ2-7; TRBD2 matches 8 bases. The V gene's germline CDR1 is MNHEY and CDR2 SVGAGI. V gave up 6 bases and J gave up 0 bases; unmatched junction bases: 7. This CDR3 is 15 amino acids long. The CDR3 coding sequence is TGTGCCAGCAGAACAAGCGGGAGAGACTCCTACGAGCAGTACTTC. This translates into CASRTSGRDSYEQYF.

The rearrangement uses TRBV5-1 and TRBJ2-5; the match to TRBD2 covers 9 bases. Germline CDR1 reads SGHRS; CDR2 reads YFSETQ. After removal of 4 bases from V and 4 bases from J, the junction contained 8 bases not matched to a gene. This CDR3 is built from 15 residues. The CDR3 is CASSRLAGGLETQYF. In DNA, the CDR3 is TGCGCCAGCAGCCGGCTGGCGGGGGGGCTAGAGACCCAGTACTTC.

The gene calls are TRBV28 and TRBJ2-7; D gene unclear. This CDR3 comprises 14 residues. Germline V gives CDR1 MDHEN, CDR2 SYDVKM. Trimming removed 2 bases at V and 0 bases at J, with 8 bases between. In DNA, the CDR3 is TGTGCCAGCAGTTTAAGGGTCTCCTCCTACGAGCAGTACTTC. Translated: CASSLRVSSYEQYF.

This clone has a single count. This sequence joins TRBV30 and TRBJ1-2; the D is unclear. In germline, CDR1 is GTSNPN, CDR2 SVGIG (reference sequence). The CDR3 sequence is 13 residues long. With 0 bases removed from V and 1 base from J, the gap between germline ends came to 6 bases. CDR3 sequence (DNA): TGTGCCTGGAGTGTATTGAATAACTATGGCTACACCTTC. Amino acid sequence: CAWSVLNNYGYTF.

The rearrangement joins TRBV4-2 to TRBJ1-6; 9 bases match TRBD1. The CDR3 runs 14 residues. Germline values: CDR1 LGHNA, CDR2 YNFKEQ. The V gene end was trimmed by 3 bases and the J gene end by 6 bases; junction bases not matched to a gene: 0. As DNA, the CDR3 is TGTGCCAGCAGCCAGGGACAGGGTAATTCACCCCTCCACTTT. It encodes CASSQGQGNSPLHF.

The chain combines TRBV19 with TRBJ2-6, with 7 positions matching TRBD1. The ends lost 1 base at V and 0 bases at J; junction bases unmatched: 6. The CDR3 is 18 amino acids. Per the germline V gene, CDR1 is LNHDA and CDR2 is SQIVND (reference sequence). Written as DNA, the CDR3 is TGTGCCAGTAGTATAGGCACAGGGGCCGGCTCTGGGGCCAACGTCCTGACTTTC. Its translation: CASSIGTGAGSGANVLTF.

The genes are TRBV5-1 and TRBJ2-5, with 8 nucleotides matching TRBD2. The CDR3 has 16 amino acids. With V trimmed by 6 bases and J by 5 bases, 15 bases remained unmatched. CDR1 SGHRS and CDR2 YFSETQ come from the germline V gene. CDR3 sequence (DNA): TGCGCCAGCAAGGCCGGGGGGGCCTGGATATCCGAGACCCAGTACTTC. Residues: CASKAGGAWISETQYF.

Comment on this clone: The sample holds other DNA sequences that translate to the same CDR3. The J gene is TRBJ2-1, the V gene TRBV7-2, with 11 bases that match TRBD2. V dropped 6 bases and J dropped 4; count of bases not matched to a gene: 5. Per the germline V gene, CDR1 is SGHTA and CDR2 is FQGNSA. The CDR3 has 15 residues. CDR3 in amino acids: CASRPTSGSYNEQFF. As DNA, the CDR3 is TGTGCCAGCAGACCAACTAGCGGGAGTTACAATGAGCAGTTCTTC. The full variable domain, completed using reference TRBV7-2 and TRBJ2-1, is GAGVSQSPSNKVTEKGKDVELRCDPISGHTALYWYRQSLGQGLEFLIYFQGNSAPDKSGLPSDRFSAERTGGSVSTLTIQRTQQEDSAVYLCASRPTSGSYNEQFFGPGTRLTVL.

The V gene is TRBV6-6, the J gene TRBJ2-2; a possible D gene is TRBD2 (6 bases). With 4 bases removed from V and 1 base from J, the gap between germline ends came to 10 bases. This CDR3 contains 15 residues. CDR1 is MNHNY, CDR2 SVGAGI, per germline (reference sequence). The CDR3 nucleotides are TGTGCCAGCAGTTCCGGGACTTTGAACACCGGGGAGCTGTTTTTT. Translated: CASSSGTLNTGELFF.

The chain has TRBV12-2 and TRBJ2-7; no DNA check was done on the table's D call, TRBD2. TRBV12-2 corresponds to a pseudogene. The CDR3 is 19 residues long. The CDR3: CASRLAKHGGRANHYEQYF. DNA for the CDR3: TGTGCAAGTCGCTTAGCTAAACATGGTGGGAGGGCCAATCATTACGAGCAGTACTTC.

This chain links TRBV28 with TRBJ2-7; D might be TRBD2 (7 bases). This CDR3 has 14 residues. Trimming stripped 7 bases from V and 2 bases from J, with 15 bases between. In germline, CDR1 is MDHEN, CDR2 SYDVKM. CDR3 sequence reads: CASTLGGATYEQYF. In DNA, the CDR3 is TGTGCCAGCACCTTAGGGGGGGCCACCTACGAGCAGTACTTC.

The chain couples TRBV30 to TRBJ2-7; TRBD1 might be the D (6 bases). CDR1 and CDR2 from the germline V gene are GTSNPN and SVGIG (reference sequence). This CDR3 region has 13 residues. V gave up 7 bases and J gave up 5 bases, with 18 bases separating them. CDR3 residues: CAYAQGPWDEQYF. For the CDR3, the DNA is TGTGCCTACGCCCAGGGGCCCTGGGACGAGCAGTACTTC.

The chain combines TRBV9 with TRBJ2-7, with 10 bases that match TRBD2. Losses at the gene ends were 0 bases for V and 3 bases for J; bases not matched to a gene: 9. Germline V gene sequence: CDR1 SGDLS, CDR2 YYNGEE. This CDR3 region has 17 residues. The CDR3 region is CASSVVAGTSEYYEQYF. In DNA, the CDR3 is TGTGCCAGCAGCGTAGTTGCAGGGACTAGCGAGTACTACGAGCAGTACTTC.

The V and J genes are TRBV5-4 and TRBJ2-2, with a possible D match to TRBD1 (7 bases). The germline gives CDR1 SGHNT, CDR2 YYREEE (reference sequence). Deletions cut 4 bases from V and 4 bases from J, with 17 bases between. This CDR3 is 16 amino acids long. The CDR3 DNA is TGTGCCAGCAGCCGCGGAGGGACAGAGGGCACCGGGGAGCTGTTTTTT. Translating gives CASSRGGTEGTGELFF.